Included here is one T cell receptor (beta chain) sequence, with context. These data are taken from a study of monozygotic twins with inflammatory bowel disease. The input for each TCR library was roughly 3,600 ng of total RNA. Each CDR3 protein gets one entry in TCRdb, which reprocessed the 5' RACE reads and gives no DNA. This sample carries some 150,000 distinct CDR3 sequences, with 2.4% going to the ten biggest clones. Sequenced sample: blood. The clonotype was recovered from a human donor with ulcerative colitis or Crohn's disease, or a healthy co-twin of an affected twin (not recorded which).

The CDR3 sequence is CSAEGGAQDGYTF. The chain uses TRBV20-1 and TRBJ1-2; TCRdb's assignment of TRBD1 cannot be checked, as there is no DNA. The CDR3 extends over 13 amino acids. Germline-derived CDR1 and CDR2 are DFQATT and SNEGSKA (reference sequence).